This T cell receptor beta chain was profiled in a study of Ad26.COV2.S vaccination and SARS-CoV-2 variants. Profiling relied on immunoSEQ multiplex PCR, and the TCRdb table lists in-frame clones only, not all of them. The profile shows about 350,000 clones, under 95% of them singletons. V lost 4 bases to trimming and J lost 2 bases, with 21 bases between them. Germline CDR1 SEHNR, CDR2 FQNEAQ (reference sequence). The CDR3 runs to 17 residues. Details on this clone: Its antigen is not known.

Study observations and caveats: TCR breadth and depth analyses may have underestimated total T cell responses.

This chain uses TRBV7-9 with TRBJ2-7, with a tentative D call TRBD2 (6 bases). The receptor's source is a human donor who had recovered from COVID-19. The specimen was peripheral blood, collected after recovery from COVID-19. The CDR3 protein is CASSSGGIGGKPYEQYF. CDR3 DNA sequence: TGTGCCAGCAGCTCTGGAGGGATTGGGGGAAAACCCTACGAGCAGTACTTC.